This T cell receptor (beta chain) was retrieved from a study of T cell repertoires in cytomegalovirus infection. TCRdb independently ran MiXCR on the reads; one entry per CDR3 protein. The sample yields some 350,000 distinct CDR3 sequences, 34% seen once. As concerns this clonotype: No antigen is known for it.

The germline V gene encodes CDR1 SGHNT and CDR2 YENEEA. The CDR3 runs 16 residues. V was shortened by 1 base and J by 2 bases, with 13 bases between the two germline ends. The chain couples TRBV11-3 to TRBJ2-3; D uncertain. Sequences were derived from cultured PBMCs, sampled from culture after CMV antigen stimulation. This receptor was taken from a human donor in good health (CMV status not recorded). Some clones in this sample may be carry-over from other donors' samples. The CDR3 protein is CASSLAFWQITDTQYF. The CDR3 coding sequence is TGTGCCAGCAGCTTAGCATTTTGGCAGATCACAGATACGCAGTATTTT.